These T cell receptor beta chains were read from a single sample in a study of human T cells and chemical hapten exposure. TCRdb passed the RACE reads through MiXCR, listing each CDR3 protein once. The table has 200,000 to 300,000 distinct CDR3 sequences, roughly 8.9% seen once; the top ten hold over 2%. The sample in question was whole blood, obtained in connection with sensitization to the hapten diphenylcyclopropenone (DPC). Source of these receptors: a woman in her thirties or forties with alopecia areata. Some clones in this sample may be carry-over from other donors' samples. The CDR3 runs from the conserved cysteine through the conserved F or W. Fields, in order: CDR3 length, V gene, J gene, CDR3 protein.

>17|TRBV28|TRBJ1-5
CASSSHGSVESDQPQHF
>16|TRBV6-5|TRBJ2-1
CASSSTGGRPYNEQFF
>15|TRBV9|TRBJ2-3
CASSVRGVRTDTQYF
>11|TRBV29-1|TRBJ2-7
CSAIAGGEQYF
>15|TRBV5-8|TRBJ2-3
CASSSDRVYTDTQYF
>12|TRBV7-2|TRBJ2-5
CASSLLPETQYF
>15|TRBV9|TRBJ1-5
CASSPSSVSNQPQHF
>14|TRBV6-2/TRBV6-3|TRBJ2-7
CASSYLAGANEQYF
>16|TRBV12-3/TRBV12-4|TRBJ1-1
CASYPAGGGKRTEAFF
>13|TRBV10-3|TRBJ2-1
CAIRNDTRGEQFF
>12|TRBV7-2|TRBJ2-3
CASSPLADTQYF
>12|TRBV20-1|TRBJ2-4
CSGRPGENIQYF
>15|TRBV6-4|TRBJ2-1
CASGLAGAGRNEQFF
>14|TRBV6-1|TRBJ1-5
CASSTVYSNQPQHF
>16|TRBV6-2/TRBV6-3|TRBJ1-1
CASSYRQGTADTEAFF
>16|TRBV9|TRBJ2-1
CASSVEEGLPYNEQFF
>17|TRBV11-2|TRBJ2-1
CASSRGQGGPSYNEQFF